The present T cell receptor (beta chain) was sequenced within a study of graft-versus-host responses after intestinal transplantation. Across the study: Induction using anti-thymocyte globulin, followed by tacrolimus and steroids for two to four years, was given to all recipients.

Using immunoSEQ multiplex PCR, the repertoire was profiled, and TCRdb retains in-frame clones only, with some absent. The repertoire holds about 110,000 clones, with about nine tenths as singletons. In germline, CDR1 is SGHNT, CDR2 YENEEA. This CDR3 has 13 residues. Trimming pared 5 bases from V and 2 bases from J, leaving 10 bases between. As for this clone: Antigen: not known.

The TCR comes from a human donor who was the organ donor for an intestinal transplant. The sample consisted of unstimulated CD4+ T cells sorted from spleen or lymph node cells, taken before transplant. J is TRBJ2-7 and V is TRBV11-3; D gene unclear. The CDR3 reads CASSRVRTYEQYF. For the CDR3, the DNA is TGTGCCAGCAGCCGGGTACGGACCTACGAGCAGTACTTC.